The present entry profiles one TCR beta chain with its context. The antigen remains undetermined. Cells were stimulated with overlapping HIV-1 Gag 15-mer peptides. Sorting of responding CD4+ T cells relied on upregulated CD40 ligand together with CD69. For at least 4 years, plasma HIV-1 RNA was undetectable (<50 copies/mL). For around 20 hours, CD8-depleted PBMCs received anti-CD28/CD49d costimulation, a CD40-blocking antibody and enfuvirtide. The data originate from a study of persistence of HIV-infected CD4 T cells. General observations from the study: TCR analyses could not target the rare provirus-carrying CMV-responding cells. Antigen-responding cells were enriched for degenerate expanded CDR3beta sequences.

The libraries were made with immunoSEQ version 4 in survey mode. Using immunoSEQ multiplex PCR, the repertoire was profiled, and TCRdb retains in-frame clones only, with some absent. The sample shows 20,000 to 25,000 clones, around 72% of them seen only once. Sequenced here: CD4+ T cells sorted from PBMCs after roughly 18-hour stimulation, sampled from a patient who received antiretroviral therapy. The receptor was derived from an adult man with HIV who was CMV-seropositive.

In DNA form, the CDR3 reads TGTGCCAGCAGCCCGGGACAGGGGCAGAACTATGGCTACACCTTC. Amino acids: CASSPGQGQNYGYTF. The V call is TRBV7-8, the J call TRBJ1-2; 10 nucleotides line up with TRBD1. Germline values: CDR1 SGHVS, CDR2 FQNEAQ. The V and J ends lost 5 bases and 2 bases, in that order; junction bases with no gene match: 5. This CDR3 spans 15 amino acids.